The 8 T cell receptor beta chains below all came from one sample that was sequenced in a study of blood T cell repertoires in COVID-19. Profiling relied on immunoSEQ multiplex PCR, and the TCRdb table lists in-frame clones only, not all of them. The sample records roughly 500,000 clones, 75% to 90% being singletons. Material for sequencing was peripheral blood. Source of these receptors: a man in his late teens or twenties with COVID-19, enrolled during active disease.

The chain combines TRBV6-5 with TRBJ1-2, with TRBD1 identical over 8 bases. V was clipped by 6 bases and J by 8 bases; unmatched bases: 11. The CDR3 loop spans 14 amino acids. Germline V lookup: CDR1 MNHEY, CDR2 SVGAGI. This CDR3 is CASRQITGGVGYTF. The CDR3 nucleotides are TGTGCCAGCAGACAAATCACAGGGGGAGTCGGCTACACCTTC.

The gene calls are TRBV3-1 (or the pseudogene TRBV3-2) and TRBJ2-3; D call uncertain. There are 12 residues in the CDR3. The germline V gene encodes CDR1 LGHDT and CDR2 YNNKEL (reference sequence). V gave up 1 base and J gave up 9 bases, with 8 bases separating them. Here the CDR3 DNA reads TGTGCCAGCAGCCAAGGAGTAGTAACGCAGTATTTT. This translates into CASSQGVVTQYF.

This clone was observed a single time. The V call is TRBV27, the J call TRBJ1-3, with a possible D match to TRBD1 (5 bases). Per the germline V gene, CDR1 is MNHEY and CDR2 is SMNVEV (reference sequence). This CDR3 comprises 15 residues. V gave up 3 bases and J gave up 5 bases, with 14 bases separating them. The CDR3 DNA reads as TGTGCCAGCAGTTTTCGGCAGGGATCGAGAAACACCATATATTTT. Translated, it gives CASSFRQGSRNTIYF.

The V call is TRBV15, the J call TRBJ2-7; tentatively, D is TRBD1 (6 bases). The CDR3 has 12 amino acids. Trimming took 1 base from V and 6 from J, leaving 7 bases between them. Germline V gene lookup returns CDR1 LNHNV and CDR2 YYDKDF (reference sequence). CDR3 nucleotide sequence: TGTGCCACCAGCAGAGGGGGGCTCGAGCAGTACTTC. Translated: CATSRGGLEQYF.

The V and J genes are TRBV7-9 and TRBJ2-1, with D possibly being TRBD2 (5 bases). The CDR3 sequence is 14 residues long. Germline CDR1 reads SEHNR; CDR2 reads FQNEAQ (reference sequence). V shed 6 bases and J shed 8 bases, with 17 bases lying between them. The CDR3 DNA reads as TGTGCCAGCAGACCGCAGTCTGGAGGCCATGAGCAGTTCTTC. The encoded protein is CASRPQSGGHEQFF.

V is TRBV9 and J is TRBJ2-3, with 10 bases aligning to TRBD2. The CDR3 extends over 15 amino acids. With 3 bases clipped from V and 6 bases from J, the junction kept 7 bases outside the gene matches. Germline V gene data show CDR1 as SGDLS and CDR2 as YYNGEE. CDR3 sequence: CASSGPGLAVDTQYF. The CDR3 bases are TGTGCCAGCAGCGGCCCAGGACTAGCGGTCGATACGCAGTATTTT.

A single count supports this clone. The chain joins TRBV7-9 to TRBJ2-7; TRBD2 matches at 11 bases. The CDR3 extends over 15 amino acids. Germline V gene data show CDR1 as SEHNR and CDR2 as FQNEAQ (reference sequence). The junction had 3 bases not matched to a gene; V was cut back by 3 bases and J by 2 bases. CDR3 DNA sequence: TGTGCCAGCAGCTTGACTAGCGGGAAGACCTACGAGCAGTACTTC. It is translated as CASSLTSGKTYEQYF.

As for this clone: This specimen includes other DNA sequences encoding the same CDR3. The chain has TRBV5-1 and TRBJ1-5; maybe TRBD1 (5 bases). Trimming cost V 0 bases and J 6 bases, with 10 bases left between them. Germline lookup yields CDR1 SGHRS and CDR2 YFSETQ. The CDR3 is made up of 14 amino acids. CDR3: CASSLEGAGQPQHF. Here the CDR3 DNA reads TGCGCCAGCAGCTTGGAAGGGGCCGGTCAGCCCCAGCATTTT.